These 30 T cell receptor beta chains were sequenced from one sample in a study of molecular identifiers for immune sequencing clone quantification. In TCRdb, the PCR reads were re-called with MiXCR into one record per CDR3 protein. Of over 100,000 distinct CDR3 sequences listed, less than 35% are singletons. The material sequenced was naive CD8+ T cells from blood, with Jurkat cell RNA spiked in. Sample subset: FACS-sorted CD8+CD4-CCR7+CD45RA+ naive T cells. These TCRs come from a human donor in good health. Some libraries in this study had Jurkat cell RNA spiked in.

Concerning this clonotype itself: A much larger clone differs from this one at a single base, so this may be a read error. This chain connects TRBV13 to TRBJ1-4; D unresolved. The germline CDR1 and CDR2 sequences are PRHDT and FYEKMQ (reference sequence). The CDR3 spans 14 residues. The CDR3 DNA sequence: TGTGCCAGCAGCTTAGCAGGAGCTAATGGAAAACTGTTTTTT. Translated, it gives CASSLAGANGKLFF.

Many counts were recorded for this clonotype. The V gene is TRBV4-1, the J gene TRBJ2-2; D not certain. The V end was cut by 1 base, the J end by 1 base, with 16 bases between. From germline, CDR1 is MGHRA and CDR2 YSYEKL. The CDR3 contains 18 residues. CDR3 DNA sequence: TGCGCCAGCAGCCAAGCTGTCGTTAGACACATGAACACCGGGGAGCTGTTTTTT. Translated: CASSQAVVRHMNTGELFF.

The CDR3 DNA sequence: TGTGCCAGCAGTTACGGCAGGGGTTATAGCAATCAGCCCCAGCATTTT. This encodes CASSYGRGYSNQPQHF. V gene TRBV6-5 combines with J gene TRBJ1-5, with a tentative D call TRBD1 (6 bases). The CDR3 length is 16 residues. From germline, CDR1 is MNHEY and CDR2 SVGAGI. V dropped 2 bases and J dropped 0 bases, with 11 bases sitting between them.

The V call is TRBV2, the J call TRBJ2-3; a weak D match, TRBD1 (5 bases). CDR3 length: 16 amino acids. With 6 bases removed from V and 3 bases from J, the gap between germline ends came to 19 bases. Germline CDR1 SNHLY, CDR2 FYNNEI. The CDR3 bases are TGTGCCAGCAGGCGGACAAGGATAGGAAGGACAGATACGCAGTATTTT. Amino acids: CASRRTRIGRTDTQYF.

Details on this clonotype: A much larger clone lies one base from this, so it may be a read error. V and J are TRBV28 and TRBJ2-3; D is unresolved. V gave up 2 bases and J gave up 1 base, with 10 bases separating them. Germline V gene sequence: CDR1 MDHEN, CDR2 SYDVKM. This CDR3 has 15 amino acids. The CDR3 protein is CASSLLNDGTDTQYF. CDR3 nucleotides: TGTGCCAGCAGTTTACTGAACGACGGCACAGATACGCAGTATTTT.

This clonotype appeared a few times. The CDR3 bases are TGTGCCGGAGCCGAGCGGGACACCTACAATGAGCAGTTCTTC. Amino acids: CAGAERDTYNEQFF. This rearrangement joins TRBV10-3 to TRBJ2-1; D may be TRBD2 (7 bases). Germline CDR1 reads ENHRY; CDR2 reads SYGVKD. V gave up 11 bases and J gave up 2 bases, with 16 bases separating them. The CDR3 extends over 14 amino acids.

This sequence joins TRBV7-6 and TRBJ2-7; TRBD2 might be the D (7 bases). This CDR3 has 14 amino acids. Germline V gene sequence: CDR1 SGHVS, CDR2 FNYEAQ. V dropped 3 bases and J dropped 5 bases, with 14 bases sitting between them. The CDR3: CASSLGGRGNEQYF. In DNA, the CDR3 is TGTGCCAGCAGCTTGGGGGGGCGCGGTAACGAGCAGTACTTC.

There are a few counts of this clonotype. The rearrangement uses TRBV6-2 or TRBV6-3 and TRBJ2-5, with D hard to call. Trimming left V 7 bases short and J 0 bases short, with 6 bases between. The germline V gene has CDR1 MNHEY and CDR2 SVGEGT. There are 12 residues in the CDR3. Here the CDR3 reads CASTADQETQYF. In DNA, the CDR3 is TGTGCCAGCACCGCAGACCAAGAGACCCAGTACTTC.

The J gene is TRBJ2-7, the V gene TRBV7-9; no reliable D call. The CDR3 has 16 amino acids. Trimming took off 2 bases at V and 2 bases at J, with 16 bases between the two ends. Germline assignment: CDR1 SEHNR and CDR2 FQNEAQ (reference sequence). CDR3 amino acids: CASSLSPSRQTYEQYF. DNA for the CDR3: TGTGCCAGCAGCTTAAGTCCCAGCAGACAAACCTACGAGCAGTACTTC.

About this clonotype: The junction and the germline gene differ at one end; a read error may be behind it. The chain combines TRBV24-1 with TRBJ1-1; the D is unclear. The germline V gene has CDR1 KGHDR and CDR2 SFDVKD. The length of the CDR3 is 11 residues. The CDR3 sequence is CASSVGVEAFF. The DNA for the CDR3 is TGTGCCTCCAGTGTAGGAGTGGAAGCTTTCTTT.

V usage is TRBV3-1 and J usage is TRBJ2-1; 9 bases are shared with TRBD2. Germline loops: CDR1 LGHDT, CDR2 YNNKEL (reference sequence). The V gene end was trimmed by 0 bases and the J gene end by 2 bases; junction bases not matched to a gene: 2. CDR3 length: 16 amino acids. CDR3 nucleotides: TGTGCCAGCAGCCAAGAAGCGGGAGGACCCTACAATGAGCAGTTCTTC. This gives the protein CASSQEAGGPYNEQFF.

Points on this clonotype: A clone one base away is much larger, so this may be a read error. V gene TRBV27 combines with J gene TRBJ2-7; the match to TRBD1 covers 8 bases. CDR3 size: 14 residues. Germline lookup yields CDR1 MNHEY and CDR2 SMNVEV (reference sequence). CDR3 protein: CASSRRGPGSEQCF. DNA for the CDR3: TGTGCCAGCAGTCGCAGGGGGCCCGGATCGGAGCAGTGCTTC.

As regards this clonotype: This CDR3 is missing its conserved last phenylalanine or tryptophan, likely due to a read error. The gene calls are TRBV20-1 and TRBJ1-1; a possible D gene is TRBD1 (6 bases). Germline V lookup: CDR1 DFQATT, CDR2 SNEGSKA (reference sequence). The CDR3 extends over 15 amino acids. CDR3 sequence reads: CSARDRGHMNTEAFI. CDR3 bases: TGCAGTGCTAGAGATCGGGGACATATGAACACGGAAGCTTTCATT.

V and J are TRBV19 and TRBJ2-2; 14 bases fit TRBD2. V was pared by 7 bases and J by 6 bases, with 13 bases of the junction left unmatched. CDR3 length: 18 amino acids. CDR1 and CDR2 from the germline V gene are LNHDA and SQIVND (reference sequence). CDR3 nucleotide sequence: TGTGCCAGTACCTTCCTATCCCTGACTAGCGGGAGGGCCGGGGAGCTGTTTTTT. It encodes CASTFLSLTSGRAGELFF.

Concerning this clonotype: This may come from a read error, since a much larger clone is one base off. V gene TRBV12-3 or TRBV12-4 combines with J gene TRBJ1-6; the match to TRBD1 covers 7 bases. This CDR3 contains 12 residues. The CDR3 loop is CDSSLPDRALHF. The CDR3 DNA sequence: TGTGACAGCAGTTTACCTGACAGGGCCCTCCACTTT.

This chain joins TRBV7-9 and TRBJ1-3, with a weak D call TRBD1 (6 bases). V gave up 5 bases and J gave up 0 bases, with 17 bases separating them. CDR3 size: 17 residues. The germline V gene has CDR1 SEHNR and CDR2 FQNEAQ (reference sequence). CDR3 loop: CASSTLDSGDSGNTIYF. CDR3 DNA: TGTGCCAGCAGCACGCTGGACAGCGGGGACTCTGGAAACACCATATATTTT.

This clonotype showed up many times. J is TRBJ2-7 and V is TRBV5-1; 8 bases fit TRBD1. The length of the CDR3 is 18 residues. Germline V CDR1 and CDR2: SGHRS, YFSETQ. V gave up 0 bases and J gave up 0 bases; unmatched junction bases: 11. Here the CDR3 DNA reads TGCGCCAGCAGCTTGGCGCCGCCCGGGACAGGTTTCTCCTACGAGCAGTACTTC. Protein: CASSLAPPGTGFSYEQYF.

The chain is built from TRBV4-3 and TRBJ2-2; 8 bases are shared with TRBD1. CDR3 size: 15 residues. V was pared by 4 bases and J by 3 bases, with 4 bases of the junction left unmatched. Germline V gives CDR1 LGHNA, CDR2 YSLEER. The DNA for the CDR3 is TGCGCCAGCAGCCTCTCAGGGGGCCACACCGGGGAGCTGTTTTTT. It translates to CASSLSGGHTGELFF.

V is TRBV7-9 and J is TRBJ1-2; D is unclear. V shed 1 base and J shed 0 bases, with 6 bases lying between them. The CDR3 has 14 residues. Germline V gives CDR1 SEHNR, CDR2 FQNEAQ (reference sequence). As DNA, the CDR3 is TGTGCCAGCAGCTTAGGAGACCCTAACTATGGCTACACCTTC. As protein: CASSLGDPNYGYTF.

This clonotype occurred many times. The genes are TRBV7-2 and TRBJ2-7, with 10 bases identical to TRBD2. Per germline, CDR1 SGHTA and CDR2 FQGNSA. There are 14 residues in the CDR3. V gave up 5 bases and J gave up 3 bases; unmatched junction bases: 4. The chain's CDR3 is CASSHRTSGYEQYF. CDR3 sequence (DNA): TGTGCCAGCAGCCACCGGACTAGCGGCTACGAGCAGTACTTC. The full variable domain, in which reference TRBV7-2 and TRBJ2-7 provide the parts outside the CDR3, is GAGVSQSPSNKVTEKGKDVELRCDPISGHTALYWYRQSLGQGLEFLIYFQGNSAPDKSGLPSDRFSAERTGGSVSTLTIQRTQQEDSAVYLCASSHRTSGYEQYFGPGTRLTVT.

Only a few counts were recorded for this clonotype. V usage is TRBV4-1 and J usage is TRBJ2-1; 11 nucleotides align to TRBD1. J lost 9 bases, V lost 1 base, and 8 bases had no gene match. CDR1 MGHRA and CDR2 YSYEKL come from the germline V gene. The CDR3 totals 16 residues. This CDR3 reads CASSQVTGTGGGEQFF. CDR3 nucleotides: TGCGCCAGCAGCCAAGTAACCGGGACAGGGGGGGGTGAGCAGTTCTTC.

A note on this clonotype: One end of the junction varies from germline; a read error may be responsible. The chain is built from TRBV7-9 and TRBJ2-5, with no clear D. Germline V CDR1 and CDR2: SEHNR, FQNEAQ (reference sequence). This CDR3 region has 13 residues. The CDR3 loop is CASSLTFQEPQYF. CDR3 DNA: TGTGCCAGCAGCTTAACGTTCCAAGAGCCCCAGTACTTC.

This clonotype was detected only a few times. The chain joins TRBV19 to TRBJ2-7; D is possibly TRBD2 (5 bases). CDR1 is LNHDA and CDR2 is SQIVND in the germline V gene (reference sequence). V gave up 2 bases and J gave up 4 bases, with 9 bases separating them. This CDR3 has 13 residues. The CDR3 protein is CASSITTIYEQYF. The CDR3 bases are TGTGCCAGTAGTATAACGACTATTTACGAGCAGTACTTC. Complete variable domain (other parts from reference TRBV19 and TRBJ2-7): DGGITQSPKYLFRKEGQNVTLSCEQNLNHDAMYWYRQDPGQGLRLIYYSQIVNDFQKGDIAEGYSVSREKKESFPLTVTSAQKNPTAFYLCASSITTIYEQYFGPGTRLTVT.

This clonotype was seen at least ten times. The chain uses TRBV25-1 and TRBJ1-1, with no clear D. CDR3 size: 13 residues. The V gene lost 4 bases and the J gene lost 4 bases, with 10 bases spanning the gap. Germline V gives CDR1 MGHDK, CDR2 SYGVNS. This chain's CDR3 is CASSAGSGTEAFF. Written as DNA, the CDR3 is TGTGCCAGCAGTGCGGGGTCGGGCACTGAAGCTTTCTTT.

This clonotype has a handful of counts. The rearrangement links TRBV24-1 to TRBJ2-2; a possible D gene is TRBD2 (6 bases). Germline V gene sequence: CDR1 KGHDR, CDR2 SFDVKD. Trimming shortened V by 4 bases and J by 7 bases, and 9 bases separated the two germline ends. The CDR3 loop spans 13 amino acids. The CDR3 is CATSELAGGELFF. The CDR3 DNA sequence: TGTGCCACCAGTGAACTAGCTGGCGGGGAGCTGTTTTTT.

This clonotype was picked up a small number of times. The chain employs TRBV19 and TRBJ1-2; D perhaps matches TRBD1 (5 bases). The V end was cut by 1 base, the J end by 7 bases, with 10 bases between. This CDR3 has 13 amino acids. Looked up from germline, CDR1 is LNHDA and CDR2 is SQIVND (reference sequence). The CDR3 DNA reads TGTGCCAGTAGTATAGTCGGGGGAAGTGGCTACACCTTC. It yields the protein CASSIVGGSGYTF.

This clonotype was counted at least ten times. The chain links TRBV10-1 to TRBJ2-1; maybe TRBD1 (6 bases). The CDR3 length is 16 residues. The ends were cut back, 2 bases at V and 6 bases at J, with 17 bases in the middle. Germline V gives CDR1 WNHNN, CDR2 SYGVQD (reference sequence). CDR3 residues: CASSEKSQGPPNEQFF. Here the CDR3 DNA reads TGCGCCAGCAGTGAGAAATCACAGGGCCCACCCAATGAGCAGTTCTTC.

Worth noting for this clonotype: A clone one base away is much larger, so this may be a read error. The CDR3 sequence: CASSQEGGDEQFF. The CDR3 DNA reads as TGCGCCAGCAGCCAAGAGGGGGGGGATGAGCAGTTCTTC. This chain connects TRBV4-3 to TRBJ2-1; TRBD2 matches 7 bases. CDR3 length: 13 amino acids. Germline V gene lookup returns CDR1 LGHNA and CDR2 YSLEER. Trimming removed 0 bases from V and 8 bases from J; junction bases left unmatched: 1.

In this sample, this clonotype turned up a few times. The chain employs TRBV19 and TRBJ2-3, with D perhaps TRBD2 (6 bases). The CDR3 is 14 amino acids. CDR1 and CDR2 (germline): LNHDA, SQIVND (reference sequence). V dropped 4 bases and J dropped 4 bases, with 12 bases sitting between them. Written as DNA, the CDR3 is TGTGCCAGTAGTACTACCACGGGAGCAGATACGCAGTATTTT. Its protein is CASSTTTGADTQYF.

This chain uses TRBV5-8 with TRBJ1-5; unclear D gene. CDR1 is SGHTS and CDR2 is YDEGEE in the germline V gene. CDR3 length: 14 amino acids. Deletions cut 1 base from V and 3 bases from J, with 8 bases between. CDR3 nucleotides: TGTGCCAGCAGCTTGTGGACTGCCAATCAGCCCCAGCATTTT. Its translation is CASSLWTANQPQHF.